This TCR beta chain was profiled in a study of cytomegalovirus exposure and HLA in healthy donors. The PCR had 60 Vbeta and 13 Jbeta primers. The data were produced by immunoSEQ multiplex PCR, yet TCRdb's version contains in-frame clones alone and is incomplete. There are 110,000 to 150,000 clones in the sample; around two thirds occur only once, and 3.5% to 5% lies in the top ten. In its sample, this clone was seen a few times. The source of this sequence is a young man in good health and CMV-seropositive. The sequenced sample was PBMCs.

The CDR3 nucleotides are TGTGCCAGCAGTCGGTCCAGGACTAACACTGAAGCTTTCTTT. Translated, it gives CASSRSRTNTEAFF. This chain joins TRBV9 and TRBJ1-1; D unclear. Germline V gene lookup returns CDR1 SGDLS and CDR2 YYNGEE. The CDR3 contains 14 residues. The V end lost 5 bases, the J end lost 2 bases, and 13 bases lay between the germline ends.